Below, 9 T cell receptor beta chains from the same sample are listed, as sequenced in a study of cytomegalovirus exposure and HLA in healthy donors. With 60 Vbeta and 13 Jbeta primers, the PCR was carried out. Sequencing was performed with immunoSEQ multiplex PCR; in TCRdb, only in-frame clones are kept and a portion is missing. The sample holds 95,000 or so clones; around 81% are singletons and the top ten take about 4.4%. Material: PBMCs. These receptors all come from a woman between 65 and 79 years old in good health and CMV-seropositive.

The J gene is TRBJ1-1, the V gene TRBV6-5; D gene ambiguous. The germline gives CDR1 MNHEY, CDR2 SVGAGI. The CDR3 consists of 15 residues. The V gene lost 2 bases and the J gene lost 1 base, with 11 bases spanning the gap. The CDR3 loop is CASSYIPRGNTEAFF. The CDR3 DNA follows: TGTGCCAGCAGTTACATCCCTCGGGGGAACACTGAAGCTTTCTTT.

The chain is built from TRBV12-5 and TRBJ1-4; D gene ambiguous. The length of the CDR3 is 13 residues. The V gene lost 7 bases and the J gene lost 6 bases, with 12 bases spanning the gap. Germline values: CDR1 LGHNT, CDR2 FRNRAP. The DNA of the CDR3 is TGTGCTAGTGCCCTTTGGTCAGATGAAAAACTGTTTTTT. It codes for CASALWSDEKLFF.

The chain is built from TRBV6-1 and TRBJ2-3, with 8 bases that match TRBD2. V trimming: 1 base; J trimming: 3 bases; junction bases outside the gene matches: 9. This CDR3 region has 17 residues. Germline CDR1 and CDR2: MNHNS and SASEGT. DNA for the CDR3: TGTGCCAGCAGTGAAGTTCCGGGAGGGCCCGGTACAGATACGCAGTATTTT. Its protein product is CASSEVPGGPGTDTQYF.

This rearrangement joins TRBV5-1 to TRBJ2-6; TRBD2 might be the D (5 bases). This CDR3 spans 18 amino acids. Trimming shortened V by 0 bases and J by 0 bases, and 13 bases separated the two germline ends. The germline CDR1 and CDR2 sequences are SGHRS and YFSETQ. CDR3 region: CASSLALTGSSGANVLTF. CDR3 bases: TGCGCCAGCAGCTTGGCATTGACTGGGAGCTCTGGGGCCAACGTCCTGACTTTC.

Comment on this clone: An end of the junction differs from the germline gene, which may be a read error. The chain has TRBV7-9 and TRBJ2-1, with D unclear. Germline V lookup: CDR1 SEHNR, CDR2 FQNEAQ (reference sequence). CDR3 length: 13 residues. CDR3 DNA sequence: TGTTCCAGCAGCTTAAGATGGGCCGATGAGCAGTTCTTC. It translates to CSSSLRWADEQFF.

V gene TRBV4-3 combines with J gene TRBJ2-1, with a tentative D call TRBD1 (5 bases). This CDR3 contains 15 residues. V was clipped by 1 base and J by 10 bases, with 17 bases between them. Germline loops: CDR1 LGHNA, CDR2 YSLEER. This CDR3 is CASSQVVPIPGEQFF. In DNA form, the CDR3 reads TGCGCCAGCAGCCAAGTTGTCCCAATCCCAGGGGAGCAGTTCTTC.

The chain couples TRBV7-9 to TRBJ2-3; TRBD2 aligns across 11 bases. CDR1 and CDR2 from the germline V gene are SEHNR and FQNEAQ (reference sequence). The CDR3 covers 17 residues. Trimming removed 3 bases from V and 4 bases from J; junction bases left unmatched: 9. The CDR3 is CASSLGLAGGRADTQYF. CDR3 DNA sequence: TGTGCCAGCAGCTTGGGGCTAGCGGGAGGAAGGGCAGATACGCAGTATTTT.

CDR3 DNA sequence: TGTGCCATCAGTGAGGCAGGGAGCAATCAGCCCCAGCATTTT. It specifies CAISEAGSNQPQHF. This chain links TRBV10-3 with TRBJ1-5, with D possibly being TRBD1 (5 bases). CDR1 is ENHRY, CDR2 SYGVKD, per germline. V lost 2 bases and J 1 base, leaving 6 bases between the germline ends. The CDR3 spans 14 residues.

The V call is TRBV30, the J call TRBJ1-5; weak D call: TRBD1 (5 bases). The CDR3 is 13 residues long. Germline CDR1 and CDR2: GTSNPN and SVGIG (reference sequence). The V end lost 1 base, the J end lost 5 bases, and 9 bases lay between the germline ends. CDR3 nucleotides: TGTGCCTGGAGTGGGGGAGGGGATCAGCCCCAGCATTTT. It is translated as CAWSGGGDQPQHF.